The present entry profiles one TCR beta chain with its context. The source of the sample is a study of T cell responses to AZD1222 COVID-19 vaccine. V lost 7 bases and J lost 3, with 13 bases in between. Germline values: CDR1 SGHVS, CDR2 FNYEAQ. This CDR3 has 13 amino acids. The method was immunoSEQ multiplex PCR; TCRdb's version includes in-frame clones alone and lacks a portion of them. The sample lists 95,000 to 130,000 clones, 80% to 90% occurring once. The clonotype was recovered from an adult in good health. The J gene is TRBJ2-7, the V gene TRBV7-6, with D perhaps TRBD1 (6 bases). Sequenced here: peripheral blood, sampled on day 0 of MenACWY control vaccination. The CDR3 DNA sequence: TGTGCCAGCACCGACGGCAGGGGCTACGAGCAGTACTTC. As protein: CASTDGRGYEQYF.